This is a list of T cell receptor beta chains from one sample in a study of cytotoxic CD8 clonotypes in ibrutinib-treated CLL. Profiled with immunoSEQ multiplex PCR; TCRdb holds only in-frame clones, not every one. Of over 65,000 clones in the sample, roughly 80% were seen once. The sequenced sample was PBMCs, obtained after 12 months of ibrutinib treatment. These receptors were obtained from a human donor with chronic lymphocytic leukemia. Each CDR3 is given with its conserved first and last residue. Each record gives: clone size, J gene, V gene, D gene, CDR3 DNA, CDR3 protein. A D gene is named only where the DNA matches it firmly. Only some rows state a clone size, as once, few, many or a class for expanded clones.

>.|TRBJ2-1|TRBV7-2|TRBD2
TGTGCCAGCAGCTTCCCGGGGGGTCCCTACAATGAGCAGTTCTTC
CASSFPGGPYNEQFF
>.|TRBJ2-5|TRBV4-2|TRBD2
TGTGCCAGCAGCCACGGACTAGCGGGAGGGCAAACCCAGTACTTC
CASSHGLAGGQTQYF
>.|TRBJ2-3|TRBV4-1|.
TGCGCCAGCAGCCAAGAGGGCGGGCGGGATACGCAGTATTTT
CASSQEGGRDTQYF
>.|TRBJ2-1|TRBV13|TRBD1
TGTGCCAGCAGCCCCCGGGACAGGGGGGGCAATGAGCAGTTCTTC
CASSPRDRGGNEQFF
>.|TRBJ1-2|TRBV18|.
TGTGCCAGCTCACCGGGGAGGGCGAAAACTAACTATGGCTACACCTTC
CASSPGRAKTNYGYTF
>.|TRBJ1-4|TRBV5-1|.
TGCGCCAGCAGCTTGCGACCGCGGGAGGCTAATGAAAAACTGTTTTTT
CASSLRPREANEKLFF
>.|TRBJ2-2|TRBV27|.
TGTGCCAGCAGTTTCCGGGGGAACACCGGGGAGCTGTTTTTT
CASSFRGNTGELFF
>.|TRBJ2-4|TRBV28|.
TGTGCCAGCAGCTCACAGGGCCGAGGGGGGAACATTCAGTACTTC
CASSSQGRGGNIQYF
>few|TRBJ1-5|TRBV19|.
TGTGCCAGTAGCCCACAGGGAGGCTGGGTCAATCAGCCCCAGCATTTT
CASSPQGGWVNQPQHF
>.|TRBJ1-2|TRBV5-1|.
TGCGCCAGCGGAAGGGTCCGGGCCACGCAGGACTATGGCTACACCTTC
CASGRVRATQDYGYTF
>.|TRBJ2-1|TRBV11-2|.
TGTGCCAGCAGCTTGCGGCGGGCCTACAATGAGCAGTTCTTC
CASSLRRAYNEQFF
>few|TRBJ1-2|TRBV6-5|.
TGTGCCAGCAGTTACGGGAACTATGGCTACACCTTC
CASSYGNYGYTF
>.|TRBJ2-1|TRBV7-9|TRBD2
TGTGCCAGCAGCCTATCCCCTAGCGGGAGCCCTTGGCGGTTGTATGAGCAGTTCTTC
CASSLSPSGSPWRLYEQFF
>.|TRBJ2-2|TRBV5-1|.
TGCGCCAGCAGCTTGGAACAGGCGAACACCGGGGAGCTGTTTTTT
CASSLEQANTGELFF
>.|TRBJ2-7|TRBV9|TRBD2
TGTGCCAGCAGCCCACAGCTAGCGGAACCCTACGAGCAGTACTTC
CASSPQLAEPYEQYF
>.|TRBJ2-5|TRBV7-9|.
TGTGCCAGCAGCTTAGGCCCTGCGACCCAGTACTTC
CASSLGPATQYF
>.|TRBJ2-5|TRBV7-2|TRBD2
TGTGCCAGCAGTTTGACTAGCGTACAAGAGACCCAGTACTTC
CASSLTSVQETQYF
>.|TRBJ1-5|TRBV6-5|TRBD1
TGTGCCAGCAGGGACAGGGGGCATCAGCCCCAGCATTTT
CASRDRGHQPQHF
>.|TRBJ2-3|TRBV5-1|TRBD2
TGCGCCAGCAGCACGGGACTAGCAGGGCCAACAGATACGCAGTATTTT
CASSTGLAGPTDTQYF
>once|TRBJ2-7|TRBV2|.
TGTGCCAGCACGGGGAGTTGGTCCTACGAGCAGTACTTC
CASTGSWSYEQYF
>.|TRBJ1-3|TRBV29-1|TRBD1
TGCAGCGTGCTCGGGACAGGGAATGGAAACACCATATATTTT
CSVLGTGNGNTIYF
>.|TRBJ2-1|TRBV27|.
TGTGCCAGCAGTATTAGCGGTAGCTCCTACAATGAGCAGTTCTTC
CASSISGSSYNEQFF
>.|TRBJ1-1|TRBV2|.
TGTGCCACCGCCCGGGACCGATGGGCTGAAGCTTTCTTT
CATARDRWAEAFF
>.|TRBJ2-2|TRBV7-2|.
TGTGCCAGCAGCTTTAGCGCGAACACCGGGGAGCTGTTTTTT
CASSFSANTGELFF
>.|TRBJ2-3|TRBV7-9|TRBD1
TGTGCCAGCAGCATCAAGGGACAGGGGGCGAGAGATACGCAGTATTTT
CASSIKGQGARDTQYF
>.|TRBJ2-5|TRBV6-1|.
TGTGCCAGCAGTGAAGGGGCAGAAGAGACCCAGTACTTC
CASSEGAEETQYF
>.|TRBJ1-1|TRBV28|.
TGTGCCAGCAGTTCTCCGGGGGCCCCCTCGAACACTGAAGCTTTCTTT
CASSSPGAPSNTEAFF
>.|TRBJ2-3|TRBV19|.
TGTGCCAGTAGCCCTGTACGCACAGATACGCAGTATTTT
CASSPVRTDTQYF
>.|TRBJ2-2|TRBV9|TRBD2
TGTGCCAGCAGCGCGGGAGCGGGAGGGCTCGGCGCCGGGGAGCTGTTTTTT
CASSAGAGGLGAGELFF
>once|TRBJ1-6|TRBV5-4|.
TGTGCCAGCAGCTTCAACTCATGGGCGACTTCACCCCTCCACTTT
CASSFNSWATSPLHF
>.|TRBJ2-7|TRBV5-8|.
TGTGCCAGCAGCCCGGGCCCGCCGGGCTACGAGCAGTACTTC
CASSPGPPGYEQYF
>.|TRBJ2-5|TRBV15|.
TGTGCCACCAGCAGAGGGGGTCAAGAGACCCAGTACTTC
CATSRGGQETQYF
>.|TRBJ2-3|TRBV19|TRBD1
TGTGCCACCAGTAGGGCCCCGGGACAGGGGGCTAGAGATACGCAGTATTTT
CATSRAPGQGARDTQYF
>.|TRBJ2-1|TRBV7-3|.
TGTGCCAGCAGCTTAATGGGGGCCGTAGCTAACAATGAGCAGTTCTTC
CASSLMGAVANNEQFF
>many|TRBJ2-1|TRBV7-3|.
TGTGCCAGCAGCCCCGTCCAGCTGGGGAGGAATGAGCAGTTCTTC
CASSPVQLGRNEQFF
>.|TRBJ2-4|TRBV28|TRBD2
TGTGCCAGCAGTTTTGGGGAGGGCCGGGACATTCAGTACTTC
CASSFGEGRDIQYF
>.|TRBJ2-7|TRBV19|TRBD2
TGTGCCAGTAGTGCGGGGGGGACCCACAGGGGCGAGCAGTACTTC
CASSAGGTHRGEQYF
>.|TRBJ1-2|TRBV7-2|.
TGTGCCAGCAGCTTAGCACCGGAAGCTAACTATGGCTACACCTTC
CASSLAPEANYGYTF